The 27 T cell receptor beta chains listed next were all sequenced from one sample in a study of T cell responses to AZD1222 COVID-19 vaccine. Sequencing used immunoSEQ multiplex PCR; TCRdb keeps in-frame clones, though not all of them. Altogether roughly 140,000 clones are present, just over 90% being singletons, with the ten largest covering 1.5% to 2%. This sample comprised peripheral blood, obtained on day 0 of AZD1222 vaccination. These receptors came from an adult in good health.

J is TRBJ1-1 and V is TRBV15; a possible D gene is TRBD1 (6 bases). The CDR3 extends over 14 amino acids. The V gene's germline CDR1 is LNHNV and CDR2 YYDKDF (reference sequence). The germline V and J ends were trimmed by 0 bases and 4 bases, with 9 bases remaining between them. For the CDR3, the DNA is TGTGCCACCAGCAGAGATGAAGGGGGCACTGAAGCTTTCTTT. Protein product: CATSRDEGGTEAFF.

The chain uses TRBV27 and TRBJ2-3, with 7 positions matching TRBD1. J was trimmed by 4 bases and V by 6 bases; bases with no gene match: 7. Germline V gene lookup returns CDR1 MNHEY and CDR2 SMNVEV (reference sequence). The CDR3 sequence is 14 residues long. CDR3 sequence reads: CASRRQGLADTQYF. As DNA, the CDR3 is TGTGCCAGCAGGCGACAGGGTTTAGCAGATACGCAGTATTTT.

J is TRBJ2-3 and V is TRBV28, with 11 bases matching TRBD2. Germline CDR1 is MDHEN and CDR2 is SYDVKM. This CDR3 is 15 amino acids long. The V segment lost 5 bases and the J segment 2 bases; nucleotides outside the gene matches: 3. For the CDR3, the DNA is TGTGCCAGCAGTATAGCGGGAGGGGACACAGATACGCAGTATTTT. This encodes CASSIAGGDTDTQYF.

The rearrangement links TRBV28 to TRBJ2-1; 12 nucleotides match TRBD2. The CDR3 consists of 20 residues. Trimming took 4 bases from V and 2 from J; bases not matched to a gene: 15. CDR1 and CDR2 from the germline V gene are MDHEN and SYDVKM. CDR3 amino acids: CASSSQVGRLAGVPYNEQFF. The CDR3 coding sequence is TGTGCCAGCAGTTCCCAGGTTGGTAGACTAGCGGGAGTCCCCTACAATGAGCAGTTCTTC.

V and J are TRBV28 and TRBJ2-7, with D perhaps TRBD1 (5 bases). V lost 3 bases and J 6 bases, leaving 18 bases between the germline ends. This CDR3 contains 15 residues. Germline V gives CDR1 MDHEN, CDR2 SYDVKM. The CDR3 DNA follows: TGTGCCAGCAGTTTTTACGGCAGGGTGGCGGTCGAGCAGTACTTC. This gives the protein CASSFYGRVAVEQYF.

The V gene is TRBV5-6, the J gene TRBJ2-7, with a possible D match to TRBD1 (5 bases). Per germline, CDR1 SGHDT and CDR2 YYEEEE. Trimming took off 2 bases at V and 4 bases at J, with 7 bases between the two ends. The CDR3 sequence is 12 residues long. The CDR3: CASSLRGYEQYF. The DNA for the CDR3 is TGTGCCAGCAGCTTAAGGGGTTACGAGCAGTACTTC.

This clone was observed a single time. The rearrangement uses TRBV6-2 or TRBV6-3 and TRBJ2-7, with D maybe TRBD1 (5 bases). Trimming cost V 6 bases and J 2 bases, with 14 bases left between them. Looked up from germline, CDR1 is MNHEY and CDR2 is SVGEGT. There are 14 residues in the CDR3. CDR3 protein: CASSSDDRTYEQYF. The CDR3 bases are TGTGCCAGCAGCTCAGACGACAGAACCTACGAGCAGTACTTC.

The chain uses TRBV6-2 or TRBV6-3 and TRBJ1-1; D unclear. The CDR3 is made up of 13 amino acids. V lost 6 bases and J lost 1, with 9 bases in between. Per the germline V gene, CDR1 is MNHEY and CDR2 is SVGEGT. CDR3 bases: TGTGCCAGCAGCCGGGGAGCGAACACTGAAGCTTTCTTT. Translated: CASSRGANTEAFF.

This clone was detected a few times. The V gene is TRBV7-8, the J gene TRBJ2-7; TRBD1 matches at 7 bases. V shed 2 bases, J shed 0 bases, and the junction held 4 bases outside the gene matches. This CDR3 is 15 amino acids long. CDR1 and CDR2 (germline): SGHVS, FQNEAQ. The CDR3 here is CASSLSGGYSYEQYF. In nucleotides, the CDR3 is TGTGCCAGCAGCTTATCAGGGGGTTACTCCTACGAGCAGTACTTC. Filled out from reference TRBV7-8 and TRBJ2-7, the complete variable domain reads GAGVSQSPRYKVAKRGQDVALRCDPISGHVSLFWYQQALGQGPEFLTYFQNEAQLDKSGLPSDRFFAERPEGSVSTLKIQRTQQEDSAVYLCASSLSGGYSYEQYFGPGTRLTVT.

The chain is built from TRBV6-5 and TRBJ1-5; 7 bases match TRBD1. The CDR3 runs to 13 residues. V shed 4 bases, J shed 6 bases, and the junction held 3 bases outside the gene matches. CDR1 and CDR2 from the germline V gene are MNHEY and SVGAGI. The CDR3 reads CASSLQGSQPQHF. CDR3 bases: TGTGCCAGCAGTTTACAGGGGAGTCAGCCCCAGCATTTT.

V is TRBV5-1 and J is TRBJ2-1; D gene ambiguous. Germline V gene data show CDR1 as SGHRS and CDR2 as YFSETQ. Trimming stripped 0 bases from V and 6 bases from J, with 16 bases between. This CDR3 region has 16 residues. The CDR3 region has the DNA TGCGCCAGCAGCTTGGGGATCTTGTCTCAATTCAATGAGCAGTTCTTC. Residues: CASSLGILSQFNEQFF.

The chain has TRBV15 and TRBJ2-7; D is undetermined. Germline CDR1 reads LNHNV; CDR2 reads YYDKDF (reference sequence). Trimming shortened V by 5 bases and J by 3 bases, and 11 bases separated the two germline ends. The CDR3 totals 13 residues. The CDR3 sequence is CATSPQRVYEQYF. CDR3 bases: TGTGCCACCAGCCCACAACGGGTCTACGAGCAGTACTTC.

The rearrangement joins TRBV6-4 to TRBJ2-1, with D possibly being TRBD2 (6 bases). Germline CDR1 MRHNA, CDR2 SNTAGT. Trimming removed 0 bases at V and 0 bases at J, with 6 bases between. The CDR3 has 15 amino acids. CDR3 bases: TGTGCCAGCAGTGACTCAGCGGGCTCCTACAATGAGCAGTTCTTC. The encoded protein is CASSDSAGSYNEQFF.

The rearrangement uses TRBV28 and TRBJ2-7; D is ambiguous. V lost 4 bases to trimming and J lost 1 base, with 17 bases between them. CDR3 length: 16 residues. Germline loops: CDR1 MDHEN, CDR2 SYDVKM. CDR3 in amino acids: CASSYDLLGRSYEQYF. CDR3 nucleotides: TGTGCCAGCAGTTACGATCTCCTTGGCAGATCCTACGAGCAGTACTTC.

A word on this clone: The DNA is left out, because the CDR3 cannot be placed on it with certainty; the CDR3 is given as TCRdb lists it. The chain links TRBV20-1 to TRBJ2-7; the table names TRBD2, a call not compared with the DNA. The germline V gene has CDR1 DFQATT and CDR2 SNEGSKA (reference sequence). The CDR3 totals 14 residues, both ends included. CDR3 residues: CSASTSGLHYEQYF.

The chain carries TRBV19 and TRBJ2-5; tentatively, D is TRBD2 (6 bases). V lost 7 bases, J lost 4 bases, and 22 bases lay in between. This CDR3 contains 16 residues. Germline V lookup: CDR1 LNHDA, CDR2 SQIVND (reference sequence). CDR3 DNA sequence: TGTGCCAGTACCGCCGCGGGGCAGGGTGGGGCAGAGACCCAGTACTTC. This encodes CASTAAGQGGAETQYF.

A single count supports this clone. The rearrangement links TRBV5-8 to TRBJ2-7, with unresolved D. The CDR3 runs to 13 residues. V was clipped by 1 base and J by 4 bases, with 9 bases between them. CDR1 SGHTS and CDR2 YDEGEE come from the germline V gene. The CDR3 DNA reads TGTGCCAGCAGCTTGTTAGGCCAATACGAGCAGTACTTC. Translating it yields CASSLLGQYEQYF.

The chain uses TRBV18 and TRBJ1-5, with 8 bases that match TRBD1. With V trimmed by 3 bases and J by 4 bases, 5 bases remained unmatched. CDR3 length equals 15 residues. The germline gives CDR1 KGHSH, CDR2 LQKENI. CDR3 in DNA: TGTGCCAGCTCACCGAGACAGGGGATTAATCAGCCCCAGCATTTT. Protein sequence: CASSPRQGINQPQHF.

V is TRBV12-3 or TRBV12-4 and J is TRBJ1-2; D unclear. The CDR3 sequence is 12 residues long. V was pared by 6 bases and J by 4 bases, with 9 bases between. Written as DNA, the CDR3 is TGTGCCAGCAGCAGCCAGGTCTATGGCTACACCTTC. It encodes CASSSQVYGYTF.

This chain joins TRBV19 and TRBJ2-3; 11 bases line up with TRBD2. The CDR3 is 14 amino acids. Germline trimming cut 7 bases from V and 4 bases from J; bases unmatched to any gene: 4. Germline V gene data show CDR1 as LNHDA and CDR2 as SQIVND (reference sequence). CDR3 amino acids: CASTIAGGPDTQYF. The CDR3 nucleotides read TGTGCCAGTACCATAGCGGGAGGGCCAGATACGCAGTATTTT.

The V and J genes are TRBV27 and TRBJ1-5, with TRBD1 matching over 8 bases. This CDR3 region has 14 residues. From germline, CDR1 is MNHEY and CDR2 SMNVEV (reference sequence). J was trimmed by 3 bases and V by 6 bases; bases with no gene match: 4. CDR3 nucleotides: TGTGCCAGCAGACCGGGACAGGTCAATCAGCCCCAGCATTTT. This translates into CASRPGQVNQPQHF.

The chain is built from TRBV14 and TRBJ2-5; no clear D. V was clipped by 7 bases and J by 5 bases, with 8 bases between them. Per germline, CDR1 SGHDN and CDR2 FVKESK. CDR3 length: 11 amino acids. This CDR3 reads CASNHLETQYF. In DNA form, the CDR3 reads TGTGCCAGCAACCACCTGGAGACCCAGTACTTC.

The chain carries TRBV4-2 and TRBJ1-2, with D maybe TRBD1 (6 bases). Germline CDR1 and CDR2: LGHNA and YNFKEQ. Trimming pared 2 bases from V and 1 base from J, leaving 17 bases between. CDR3 size: 17 residues. This CDR3 is CASSQPLGGAGNYGYTF. CDR3 bases: TGTGCCAGCAGCCAACCGCTCGGGGGGGCGGGTAACTATGGCTACACCTTC.

The rearrangement links TRBV6-5 to TRBJ1-4; 9 bases agree with TRBD1. From germline, CDR1 is MNHEY and CDR2 SVGAGI. Trimming took 5 bases from V and 8 from J; bases not matched to a gene: 6. The CDR3 length is 14 residues. This chain's CDR3 is CASSTGQGGEKLFF. CDR3 sequence (DNA): TGTGCCAGCAGTACGGGACAGGGTGGAGAAAAACTGTTTTTT.

The chain links TRBV28 to TRBJ1-2; D gene unclear. This CDR3 has 15 residues. CDR1 is MDHEN and CDR2 is SYDVKM in the germline V gene. Trimming took off 4 bases at V and 1 base at J, with 13 bases between the two ends. The CDR3 sequence: CASSSNRRRNYGYTF. CDR3 DNA: TGTGCCAGCAGTTCAAATCGACGCCGTAACTATGGCTACACCTTC.

This chain joins TRBV6-5 and TRBJ1-1; D gene unclear. Germline-derived CDR1 and CDR2 are MNHEY and SVGAGI. CDR3 size: 13 residues. Trimming pared 11 bases from V and 1 base from J, leaving 14 bases between. DNA for the CDR3: TGTGCCGTCGGAGGCCGAGGGAACACTGAAGCTTTCTTT. It encodes CAVGGRGNTEAFF.

The rearrangement joins TRBV7-2 to TRBJ1-3; tentative D call: TRBD1 (5 bases). Germline CDR1 is SGHTA and CDR2 is FQGNSA. There are 14 residues in the CDR3. V gave up 3 bases and J gave up 4 bases, with 10 bases separating them. This CDR3 reads CASSFSTEGNTIYF. The CDR3 DNA follows: TGTGCCAGCAGCTTCTCGACAGAGGGAAACACCATATATTTT. Variable domain in full (rest from reference TRBV7-2 and TRBJ1-3): GAGVSQSPSNKVTEKGKDVELRCDPISGHTALYWYRQSLGQGLEFLIYFQGNSAPDKSGLPSDRFSAERTGGSVSTLTIQRTQQEDSAVYLCASSFSTEGNTIYFGEGSWLTVV.